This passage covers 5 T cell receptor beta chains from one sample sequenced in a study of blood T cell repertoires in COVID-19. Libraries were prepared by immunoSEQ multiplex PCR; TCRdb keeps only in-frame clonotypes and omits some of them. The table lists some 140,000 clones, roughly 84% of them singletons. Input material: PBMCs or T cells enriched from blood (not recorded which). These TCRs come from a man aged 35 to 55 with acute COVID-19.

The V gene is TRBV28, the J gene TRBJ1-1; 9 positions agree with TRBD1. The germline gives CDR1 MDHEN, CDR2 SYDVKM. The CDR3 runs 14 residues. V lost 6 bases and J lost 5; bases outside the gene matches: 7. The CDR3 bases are TGTGCCAGCAGCATCCCGGGACAGGGAACTGAAGCTTTCTTT. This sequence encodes CASSIPGQGTEAFF. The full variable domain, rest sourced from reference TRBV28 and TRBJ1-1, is DVKVTQSSRYLVKRTGEKVFLECVQDMDHENMFWYRQDPGLGLRLIYFSYDVKMKEKGDIPEGYSVSREKKERFSLILESASTNQTSMYLCASSIPGQGTEAFFGQGTRLTVV.

The CDR3 DNA reads as TGTGCCAGCAGCTTCGGGACTAGCGGAGGAACCGGGGAGCTGTTTTTT. Amino acid sequence: CASSFGTSGGTGELFF. J is TRBJ2-2 and V is TRBV7-8; 11 positions match TRBD2. The CDR3 has 16 amino acids. Germline V gene sequence: CDR1 SGHVS, CDR2 FQNEAQ. Germline trimming cut 3 bases from V and 5 bases from J; bases unmatched to any gene: 5. The variable domain in full, with the rest retrieved from reference TRBV7-8 and TRBJ2-2, is GAGVSQSPRYKVAKRGQDVALRCDPISGHVSLFWYQQALGQGPEFLTYFQNEAQLDKSGLPSDRFFAERPEGSVSTLKIQRTQQEDSAVYLCASSFGTSGGTGELFFGEGSRLTVL.

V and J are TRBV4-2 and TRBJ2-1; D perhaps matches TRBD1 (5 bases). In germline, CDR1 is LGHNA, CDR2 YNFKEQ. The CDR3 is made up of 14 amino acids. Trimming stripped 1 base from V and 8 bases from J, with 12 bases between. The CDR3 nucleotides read TGTGCCAGCAGCCAAGGGGTTAGGGGCGATGAGCAGTTCTTC. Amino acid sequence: CASSQGVRGDEQFF.

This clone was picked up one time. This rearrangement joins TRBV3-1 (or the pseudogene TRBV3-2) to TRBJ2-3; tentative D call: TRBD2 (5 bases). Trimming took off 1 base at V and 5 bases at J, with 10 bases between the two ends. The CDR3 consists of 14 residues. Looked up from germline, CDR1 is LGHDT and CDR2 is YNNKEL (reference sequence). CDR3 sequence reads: CASSQGLAQDTQYF. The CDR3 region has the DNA TGTGCCAGCAGCCAAGGCCTAGCCCAAGATACGCAGTATTTT.

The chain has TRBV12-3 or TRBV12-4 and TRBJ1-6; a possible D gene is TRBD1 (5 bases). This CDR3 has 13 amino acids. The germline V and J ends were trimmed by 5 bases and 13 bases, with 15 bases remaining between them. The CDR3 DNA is TGTGCCAGCAGTATACAGGTCTCAAGCCCCCTCCACTTT. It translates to CASSIQVSSPLHF.